Listed here is a single T cell receptor beta chain. No antigen is known for it. Per-base quality was not reported, and no clone a single base away is much larger than it. These data belong to a study of cytomegalovirus exposure and HLA in healthy donors (dated 2017 in TCRdb). About the study as a whole: According to a later analysis, the 110 or so validation repertoires were produced on the same platform as the 666 repertoires of the first cohort. In addition to the first cohort of 650 to 750 subjects, a separate validation cohort of approximately 120 different subjects was used. The study aimed to test whether signatures of past pathogen exposure could be identified by cataloging public T cell receptors. The study combined high-throughput TCR immunosequencing, statistical association of individual TCRs with disease status, and machine learning to predict cytomegalovirus infection status.

The donors were included in the validation cohort of roughly 120 subjects, a group kept apart from the roughly 670-subject first cohort. Findings and caveats that apply to the study as a whole: The classifier was reported to diagnose cytomegalovirus status with high specificity and sensitivity in both the original cohort and the validation cohort. All 120 or so repertoires were used to score co-occurrence in the validation cohort in a later analysis, because that analysis had no HLA typing for the cohort. A few of the identified cytomegalovirus-associated TCR beta chains were confirmed in vitro to be specific for cytomegalovirus antigens. The authors suggested that the approach could potentially be generalized to other disease states and immunological phenotypes. A total of about 150 TCR beta chains were listed by the study as associated with cytomegalovirus. A later analysis found that TCRs clustered in the first cohort also tended to co-occur in the 120 or so validation repertoires, with roughly 95% of cluster scores above 0. Across donors, most TCR sequences were observed very rarely, whereas some public TCRs were present in many individuals.

V and J lose 3 bases and 3 bases, and a span of 14 bases separates them. The CDR3 runs 15 amino acids, cysteine and phenylalanine included. Only the CDR3 DNA stays, 45 bases, in frame from base 1. For CDR1 and CDR2, the germline V gene lists SNHLY and FYNNEI. Library construction relied on the immunoSEQ multiplex PCR assay. Per the original workflow: A statistical classification framework was developed to diagnose cytomegalovirus status using the catalog of TCR beta chain sequences. TCRdb's version of the immuneACCESS table is confined to in-frame rearrangements and falls short of the full clone set. An unresolved V gene accounts for under half of the shortfall where checked; the remainder is of unknown origin. V and J calls and clone size come straight from that table; D and trimming were deduced from the DNA. The sample records around 60,000 clones, roughly nine tenths of which are singletons. Of the sample, 1% to 1.5% falls within the top ten clones.

The sample was PBMCs. The sequence was obtained from a woman aged 18-29 years in good health and CMV-seronegative. The chain links TRBV2 with TRBJ2-5, and perhaps TRBD1 as D gene, on 5 matching bases. The CDR3 loop reads CASSDRGPGKETQYF. The nucleotide sequence is given as TGTGCCAGCAGTGATAGGGGCCCCGGCAAAGAGACCCAGTACTTC.